This entry is about one T cell receptor beta chain. Its binding antigen is unknown. Base qualities are not recorded, but no much larger clone differs from it by a single base. Per the germline V gene (reference sequence), SEHNR is the CDR1 and FQNEAQ is the CDR2. V lost 2 bases and J lost 0 bases, and the count of bases not matched to a germline gene is 8. There are 18 amino acids in the CDR3, from cysteine to phenylalanine inclusive. The only DNA kept is the CDR3, 54 bases in frame from the first base. The immunoSEQ Assay, a bias-controlled multiplex PCR, was used to amplify TCRbeta CDR3 regions from genomic DNA. The source study handled its data this way. The number of nucleated cells in each sample was estimated from the amplification of reference gene primers within the assay. Sequence reads were collapsed and filtered to measure the absolute abundance of every unique TCRbeta CDR3 rearrangement. Productive Simpson clonality was computed per sample as the square root of Simpson's diversity index over productive rearrangements. This is the immuneACCESS table as TCRdb keeps it, with only in-frame sequences that have V and J called. A part of the clones is gone; compared with another copy, unresolved V genes explain less than half, and the rest is unexplained. D and trimming were read from the DNA, whereas the V and J calls and clone size are those reported in that table. The sample table records about 480,000 clones; roughly 90% of these occur just once. The ten largest make up 1.8% of the sample.

Participants in the prospective study were aged roughly 18 to 95 years, lived in 24 United States geographic areas, and enrolled through a virtual design. In the prospective study, cohorts were assigned on the basis of participant-reported clinical history obtained from a screening survey and a study questionnaire. For ImmuneRACE Cohort 3, a participant was defined as recovered based on two consecutive negative NP/OP PCR tests, clearance by a healthcare professional, or resolution of symptoms. In the prospective study, whole blood, serum and a nasopharyngeal or oropharyngeal swab were collected from each participant by mobile phlebotomists. Additional blood draws and questionnaires over an approximately two-month period could optionally be provided by prospective study participants. Before DNA extraction, blood samples from the prospective study were shipped at room temperature or frozen. The record originates from a study of blood T cell repertoires in COVID-19 (dated by TCRdb to between 2020 and 2021). Study-level background: The collaborator samples originated in the United States, Italy and Spain and spanned the acute and convalescent phases of COVID-19. Where available, HLA class I and class II types were obtained from metadata supplied by the sample provider rather than from assay-based typing. Deeply sampled blood TCRbeta repertoires from subjects exposed to, actively infected with, or recovered from COVID-19 were included in the dataset. The sample metadata nearly always contained a de-identified subject ID, COVID-19 status, age in years and sex. Samples were obtained from the ongoing ImmuneRACE study (first 160 participants) and from about 1,300 subjects provided by 6 global collaborators. A freely available public database, intended as a resource for researchers studying the immune response to SARS-CoV-2, is where the repertoires were released. The material from the prospective study consisted of cDNA or gDNA derived from T cells, B-cell-depleted T cells, or PBMCs.

The paper's findings and limits, for the study overall: Clinical and demographic metadata were provided uncurated, with the amount varying by source and participant.

The sequenced material came from PBMCs or T cells enriched from blood (not recorded which). This TCR came from a woman aged 40 to 49 who had recovered from COVID-19. The rearrangement combines TRBV7-9 with TRBJ2-7; 12 central bases correspond to TRBD2. The CDR3 loop reads CASSLTGLAGILSYEQYF. The nucleotides read TGTGCCAGCAGCTTAACTGGACTAGCGGGGATTCTCTCCTACGAGCAGTACTTC.